What follows describes a single TCR beta chain. Its specificity is unknown. The data derive from a study of T cells in Graves' hyperthyroidism and ophthalmopathy. The study's findings and limits: Ophthalmopathy got predicted by the model a median 6.5 months before its onset. A 13 V-J signature model discriminated ophthalmopathy versus stable hyperthyroidism.

Germline loops: CDR1 MNHNS, CDR2 SASEGT. CDR3 length: 12 residues. V was clipped by 7 bases and J by 2 bases, with 8 bases between them. RNA transcripts provided the source from which TCR beta CDR3 regions were amplified. HTBI primers were the set used in a first-round RT-PCR of the TCR CDR3. MiXCR, run by TCRdb on the multiplex PCR reads, gives a single entry per CDR3 protein. The profile covers 350,000 or so distinct CDR3 sequences, with around 18% appearing a single time and roughly 16% taken by the ten largest. This clonotype originated in a woman aged 40-49 years with Graves' ophthalmopathy. Sequencing used blood. The chain recombines TRBV6-1 with TRBJ1-1; D perhaps matches TRBD1 (6 bases). CDR3 bases: TGTGCCAGCAAGGGGACAAACACTGAAGCTTTCTTT. This codes for CASKGTNTEAFF.